The entry that follows covers one T cell receptor (beta chain) sequence. Its matching antigen is unknown. The data derive from a study of T cells in Graves' hyperthyroidism and ophthalmopathy. The study based diagnoses on clinical symptoms, serum thyroxine and TRAb, thyroid ultrasound and orbital computed tomography. General study findings and limits: Most clonotypes that expanded in the thyroid above 0.001 also showed up in blood. Separating ophthalmopathy from stable hyperthyroidism was achieved by a 13 V-J model.

Amplification yielded TCR beta CDR3 regions, with RNA transcripts as the source. The HTBI primer set served for first-round RT-PCR of the TCR CDR3. A single record per CDR3 protein comes from TCRdb applying MiXCR to the multiplex PCR reads. The table includes roughly 500,000 distinct CDR3 sequences, under 60% detected once. The germline CDR1 and CDR2 sequences are SEHNR and FQNEAQ (reference sequence). The CDR3 has 12 amino acids. Trimming removed 1 base at V and 10 bases at J, with 7 bases between. The material sequenced was peripheral blood or thyroid tissue (not recorded which). V and J are TRBV7-9 and TRBJ2-2; D is ambiguous. This TCR was sampled from an adult woman with Graves' disease, either hyperthyroidism or ophthalmopathy (not recorded which). The CDR3 DNA reads as TGTGCCAGCAGCTTAGTACCCGTGGAGCTGTTTTTT. Its translation is CASSLVPVELFF.